This T cell receptor (beta chain) was identified in a study of control samples from healthy donors and cancer patients. Assay: immunoSEQ multiplex PCR; the TCRdb copy retains only in-frame clones and omits some. The sample has under 200,000 clones, almost 90% seen once; the top ten hold under 5%. The CDR3 length is 18 residues. Per the germline V gene, CDR1 is LNHDA and CDR2 is SQIVND (reference sequence). V dropped 4 bases and J dropped 9 bases, with 28 bases sitting between them. The receptor was isolated from a woman aged 25-40 years in good health. This rearrangement joins TRBV19 to TRBJ2-1, with D possibly being TRBD1 or TRBD2 (5 bases each). Sequenced: blood. CDR3 DNA sequence: TGTGCCAGTAGTAAGATCGGGGACCCAAGCAGCAGTATTCCTGAGCAGTTCTTC. The encoded protein is CASSKIGDPSSSIPEQFF.